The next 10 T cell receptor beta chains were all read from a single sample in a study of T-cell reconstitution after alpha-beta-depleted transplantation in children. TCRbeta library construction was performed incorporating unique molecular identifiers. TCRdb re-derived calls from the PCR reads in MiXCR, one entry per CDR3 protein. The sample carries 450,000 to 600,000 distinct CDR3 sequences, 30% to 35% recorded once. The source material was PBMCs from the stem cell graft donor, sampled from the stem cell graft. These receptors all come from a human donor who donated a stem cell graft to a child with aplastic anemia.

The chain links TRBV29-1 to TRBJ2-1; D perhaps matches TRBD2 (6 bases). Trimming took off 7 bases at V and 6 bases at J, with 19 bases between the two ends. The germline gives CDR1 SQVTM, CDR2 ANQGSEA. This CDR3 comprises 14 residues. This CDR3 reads CSAEPGLATNEQFF. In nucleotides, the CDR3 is TGCAGCGCGGAACCTGGGCTAGCGACCAATGAGCAGTTCTTC.

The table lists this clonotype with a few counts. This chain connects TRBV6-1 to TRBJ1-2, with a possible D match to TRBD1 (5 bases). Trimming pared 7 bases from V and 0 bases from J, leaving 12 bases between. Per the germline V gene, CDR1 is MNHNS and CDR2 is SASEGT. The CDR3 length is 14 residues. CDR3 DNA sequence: TGTGCCAGCAAAGATCAGGGCACTAACTATGGCTACACCTTC. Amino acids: CASKDQGTNYGYTF.

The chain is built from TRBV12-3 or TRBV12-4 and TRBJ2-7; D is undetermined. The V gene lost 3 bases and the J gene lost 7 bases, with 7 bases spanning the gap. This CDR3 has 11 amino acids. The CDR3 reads CASSLTEEQYF. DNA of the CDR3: TGTGCCAGCAGTTTGACTGAAGAGCAGTACTTC.

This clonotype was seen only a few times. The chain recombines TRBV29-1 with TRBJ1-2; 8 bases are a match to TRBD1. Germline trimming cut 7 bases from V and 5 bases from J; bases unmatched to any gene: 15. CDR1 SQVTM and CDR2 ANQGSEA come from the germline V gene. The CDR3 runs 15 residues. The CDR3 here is CSATRGQGISYGYTF. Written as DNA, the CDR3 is TGCAGCGCCACACGTGGACAGGGCATTTCGTATGGCTACACCTTC.

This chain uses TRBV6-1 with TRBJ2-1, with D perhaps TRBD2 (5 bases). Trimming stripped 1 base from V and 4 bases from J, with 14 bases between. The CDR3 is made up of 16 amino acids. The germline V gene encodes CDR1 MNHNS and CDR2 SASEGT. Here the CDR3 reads CASSEGWGESYNEQFF. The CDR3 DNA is TGTGCCAGCAGTGAAGGGTGGGGAGAGAGTTACAATGAGCAGTTCTTC.

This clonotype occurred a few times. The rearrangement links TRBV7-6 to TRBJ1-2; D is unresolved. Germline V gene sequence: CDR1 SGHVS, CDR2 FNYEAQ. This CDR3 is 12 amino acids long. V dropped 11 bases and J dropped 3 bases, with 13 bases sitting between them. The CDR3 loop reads CAASDGDYGYTF. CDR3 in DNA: TGTGCCGCTTCAGACGGAGACTATGGCTACACCTTC.

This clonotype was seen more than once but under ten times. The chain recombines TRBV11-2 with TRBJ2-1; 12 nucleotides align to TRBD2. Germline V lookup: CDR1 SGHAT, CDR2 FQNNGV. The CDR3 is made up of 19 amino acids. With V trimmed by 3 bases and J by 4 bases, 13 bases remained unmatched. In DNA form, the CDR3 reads TGTGCCAGCAGCTTCACTAGCGGGAGGCACACTCCCTCTTACAATGAGCAGTTCTTC. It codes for CASSFTSGRHTPSYNEQFF.

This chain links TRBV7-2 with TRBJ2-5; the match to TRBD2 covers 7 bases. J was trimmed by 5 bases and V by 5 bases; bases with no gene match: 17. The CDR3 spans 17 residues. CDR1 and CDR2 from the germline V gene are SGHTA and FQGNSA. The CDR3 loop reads CASSPSDLREPRETQYF. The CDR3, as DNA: TGTGCCAGCAGCCCTAGTGACTTGCGGGAGCCCCGCGAGACCCAGTACTTC.

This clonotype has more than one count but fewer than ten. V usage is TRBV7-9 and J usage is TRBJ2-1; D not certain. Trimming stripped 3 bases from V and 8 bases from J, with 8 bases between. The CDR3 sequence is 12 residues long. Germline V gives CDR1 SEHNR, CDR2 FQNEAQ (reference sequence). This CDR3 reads CASSFGSDEQFF. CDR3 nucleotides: TGTGCCAGCAGCTTCGGTTCTGATGAGCAGTTCTTC.

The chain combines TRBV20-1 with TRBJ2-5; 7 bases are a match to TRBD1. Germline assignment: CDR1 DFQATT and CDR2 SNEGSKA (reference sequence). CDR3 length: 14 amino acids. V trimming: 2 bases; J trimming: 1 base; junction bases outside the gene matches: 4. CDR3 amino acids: CSARKGGFQETQYF. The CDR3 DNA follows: TGCAGTGCTAGAAAAGGGGGCTTCCAAGAGACCCAGTACTTC.